What follows are 9 T cell receptor beta chains derived from one specimen sequenced in a study of T-cell memory formation after mild COVID-19. TCRdb reanalysed the 5' RACE reads using MiXCR and keeps one entry per CDR3 protein. The table records approximately 190,000 distinct CDR3 sequences, about 18% of them present only once. Sequenced material: PBMCs or a T cell subset sorted from them (not recorded which). The receptors shown here come from an adult woman who had mild COVID-19 (a few samples of this study predate the infection). Cell type and time point are not known.

DNA for the CDR3: TGTGCCAGCACTCGGGACAGGAACACAGATACGCAGTATTTT. Its protein product is CASTRDRNTDTQYF. J is TRBJ2-3 and V is TRBV6-1; the match to TRBD1 covers 8 bases. Germline lookup yields CDR1 MNHNS and CDR2 SASEGT. V dropped 7 bases and J dropped 2; count of bases not matched to a gene: 5. The CDR3 is 14 residues long.

As DNA, the CDR3 is TGCAGCGCTCTGACAGTAACTGAAGCTTTCTTT. This encodes CSALTVTEAFF. This chain connects TRBV29-1 to TRBJ1-1; the D gene is possibly TRBD1 (5 bases). CDR3 size: 11 residues. Trimming stripped 7 bases from V and 5 bases from J, with 11 bases between. CDR1 and CDR2 from the germline V gene are SQVTM and ANQGSEA.

This rearrangement joins TRBV5-6 to TRBJ2-7; tentative D call: TRBD2 (5 bases). CDR3 size: 13 residues. Trimming shortened V by 2 bases and J by 0 bases, and 6 bases separated the two germline ends. Germline assignment: CDR1 SGHDT and CDR2 YYEEEE. CDR3 DNA sequence: TGTGCCAGCAGCTTTGGACTCTCCTACGAGCAGTACTTC. It is translated as CASSFGLSYEQYF.

This clonotype was recorded a few times. The V gene is TRBV12-3 or TRBV12-4, the J gene TRBJ1-1, with D perhaps matching TRBD1 (6 bases). V was pared by 5 bases and J by 1 base, with 14 bases between. This CDR3 is built from 15 residues. The CDR3 is CASSLWTDPNTEAFF. In nucleotides, the CDR3 is TGTGCCAGCAGTCTATGGACAGATCCGAACACTGAAGCTTTCTTT.

This clonotype has just one count. The chain links TRBV28 to TRBJ1-1, with D possibly being TRBD1 (5 bases). The CDR3 runs 14 residues. Germline V gene data show CDR1 as MDHEN and CDR2 as SYDVKM. V was trimmed by 4 bases and J by 0 bases, leaving 9 bases between them. The CDR3 nucleotides are TGTGCCAGCAGTTCGACGGGGCTGAACACTGAAGCTTTCTTT. Amino acids: CASSSTGLNTEAFF.

This clonotype was found a few times. V is TRBV12-3 or TRBV12-4 and J is TRBJ2-2; D is uncertain. Trimming stripped 3 bases from V and 5 bases from J, with 10 bases between. The CDR3 has 14 amino acids. Written as DNA, the CDR3 is TGTGCCAGCAGTTTCCCGAGTTCTACCGGGGAGCTGTTTTTT. It translates to CASSFPSSTGELFF.

V is TRBV5-1 and J is TRBJ2-3, with D tentatively TRBD1 or TRBD2 (5 bases each). Trimming took off 0 bases at V and 2 bases at J, with 10 bases between the two ends. This CDR3 contains 15 residues. In germline, CDR1 is SGHRS, CDR2 YFSETQ. CDR3 loop: CASSLDGDPTDTQYF. For the CDR3, the DNA is TGCGCCAGCAGCTTGGACGGGGACCCCACAGATACGCAGTATTTT.

The chain links TRBV10-3 to TRBJ1-4; the match to TRBD1 covers 7 bases. Germline V gene data show CDR1 as ENHRY and CDR2 as SYGVKD. V shed 5 bases and J 8 bases; nucleotides not matched to a gene: 5. The CDR3 runs to 13 residues. CDR3 DNA sequence: TGTGCCATCAGTCCGGGACAGTCGGAAAAACTGTTTTTT. It specifies CAISPGQSEKLFF.

The table lists this clonotype with a few counts. V usage is TRBV6-6 and J usage is TRBJ2-7, with D perhaps being TRBD1 or TRBD2 (5 bases each). Germline V gene sequence: CDR1 MNHNY, CDR2 SVGAGI (reference sequence). With 7 bases removed from V and 9 bases from J, the gap between germline ends came to 16 bases. The CDR3 sequence is 12 residues long. CDR3 DNA: TGTGCCAGCAACCCCCAGGGTGGGGGGCAGTACTTC. Translating gives CASNPQGGGQYF.